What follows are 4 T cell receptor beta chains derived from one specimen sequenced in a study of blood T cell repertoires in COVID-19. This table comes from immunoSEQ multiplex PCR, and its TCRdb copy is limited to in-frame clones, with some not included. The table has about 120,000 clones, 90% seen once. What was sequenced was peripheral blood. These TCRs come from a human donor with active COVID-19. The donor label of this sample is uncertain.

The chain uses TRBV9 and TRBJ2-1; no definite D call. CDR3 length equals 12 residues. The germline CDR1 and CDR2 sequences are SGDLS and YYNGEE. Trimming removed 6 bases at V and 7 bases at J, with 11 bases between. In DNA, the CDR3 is TGTGCCAGCATAAATAGAACTAATGAGCAGTTCTTC. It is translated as CASINRTNEQFF.

CDR3 residues: CSASWPSGGNEQFF. As DNA, the CDR3 is TGCAGTGCTAGTTGGCCTAGCGGGGGCAATGAGCAGTTCTTC. The J gene is TRBJ2-1, the V gene TRBV20-1, with 10 bases aligning to TRBD2. After removal of 3 bases from V and 6 bases from J, the junction contained 5 bases not matched to a gene. This CDR3 spans 14 amino acids. The germline gives CDR1 DFQATT, CDR2 SNEGSKA (reference sequence).

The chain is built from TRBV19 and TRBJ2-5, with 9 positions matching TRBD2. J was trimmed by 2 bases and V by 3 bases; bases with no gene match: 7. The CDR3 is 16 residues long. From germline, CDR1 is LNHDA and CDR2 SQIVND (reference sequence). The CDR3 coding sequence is TGTGCCAGTAGTATGGCAGCGGGGGGACCTCAAGAGACCCAGTACTTC. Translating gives CASSMAAGGPQETQYF.

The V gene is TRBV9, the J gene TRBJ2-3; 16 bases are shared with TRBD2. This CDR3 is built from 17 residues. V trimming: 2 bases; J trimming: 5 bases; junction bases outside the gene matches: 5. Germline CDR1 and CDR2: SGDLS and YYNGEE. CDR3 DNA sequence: TGTGCCAGCAGCGTGGGGACTAGCGGGGGGGCCCTAGATACGCAGTATTTT. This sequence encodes CASSVGTSGGALDTQYF.